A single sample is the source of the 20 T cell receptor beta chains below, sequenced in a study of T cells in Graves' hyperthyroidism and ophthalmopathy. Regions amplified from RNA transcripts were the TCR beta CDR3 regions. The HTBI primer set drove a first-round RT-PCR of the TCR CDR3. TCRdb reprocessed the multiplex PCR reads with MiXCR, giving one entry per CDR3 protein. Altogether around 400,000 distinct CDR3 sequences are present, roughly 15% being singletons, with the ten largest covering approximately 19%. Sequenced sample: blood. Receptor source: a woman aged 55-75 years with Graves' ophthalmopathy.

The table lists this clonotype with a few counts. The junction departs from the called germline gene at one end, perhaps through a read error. The CDR3 region has the DNA TGTGTCAGCTCTGGACTGATCTCTGGGGCCAACGTCCTGACTTTC. Encoded protein: CVSSGLISGANVLTF. The chain joins TRBV18 to TRBJ2-6; weak D call: TRBD2 (5 bases). The CDR3 runs 15 residues. Looked up from germline, CDR1 is KGHSH and CDR2 is LQKENI.

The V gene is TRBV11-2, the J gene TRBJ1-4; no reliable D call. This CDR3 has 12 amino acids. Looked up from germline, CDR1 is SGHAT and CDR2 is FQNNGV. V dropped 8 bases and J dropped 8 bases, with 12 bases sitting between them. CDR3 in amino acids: CASGVLGEKLFF. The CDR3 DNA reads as TGTGCCAGCGGCGTCCTTGGGGAAAAACTGTTTTTT.

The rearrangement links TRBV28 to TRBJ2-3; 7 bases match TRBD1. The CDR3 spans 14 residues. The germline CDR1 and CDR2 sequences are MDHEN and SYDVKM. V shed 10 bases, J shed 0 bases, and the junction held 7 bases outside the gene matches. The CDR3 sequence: CAIEGGFSTDTQYF. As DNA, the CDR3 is TGTGCCATCGAAGGGGGCTTTAGCACAGATACGCAGTATTTT.

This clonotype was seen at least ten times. The CDR3 DNA follows: TGTGCCCTCGACAGGGGCCCGAGTTGGGGTAATGAAAAACTGTTTTTT. Translating gives CALDRGPSWGNEKLFF. V is TRBV30 and J is TRBJ1-4; 8 bases fit TRBD1. CDR3 length: 16 residues. V shed 8 bases, J shed 4 bases, and the junction held 15 bases outside the gene matches. Germline V CDR1 and CDR2: GTSNPN, SVGIG (reference sequence).

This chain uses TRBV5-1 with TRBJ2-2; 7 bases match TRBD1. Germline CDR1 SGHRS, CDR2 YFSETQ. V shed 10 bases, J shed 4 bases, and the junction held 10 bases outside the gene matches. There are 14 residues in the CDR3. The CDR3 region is CAGQDGTSTGELFF. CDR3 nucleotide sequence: TGCGCCGGACAGGACGGGACGAGCACCGGGGAGCTGTTTTTT.

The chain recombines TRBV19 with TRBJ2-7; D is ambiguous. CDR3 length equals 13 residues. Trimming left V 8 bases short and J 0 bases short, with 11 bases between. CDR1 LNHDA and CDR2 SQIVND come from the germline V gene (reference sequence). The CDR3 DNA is TGTGCCAGTTCCGTTAGCCGCTCCTACGAGCAGTACTTC. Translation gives CASSVSRSYEQYF.

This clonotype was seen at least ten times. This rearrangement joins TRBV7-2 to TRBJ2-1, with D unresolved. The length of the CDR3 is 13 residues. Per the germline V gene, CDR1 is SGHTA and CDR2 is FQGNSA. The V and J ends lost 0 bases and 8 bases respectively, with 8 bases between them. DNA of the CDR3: TGTGCCAGCAGCTTAGCTAGTTGGGATGAGCAGTTCTTC. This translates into CASSLASWDEQFF.

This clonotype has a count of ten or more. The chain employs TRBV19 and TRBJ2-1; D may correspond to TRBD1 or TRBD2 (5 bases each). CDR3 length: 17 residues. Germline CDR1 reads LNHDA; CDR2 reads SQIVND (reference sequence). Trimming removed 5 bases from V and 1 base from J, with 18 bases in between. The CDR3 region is CASSLASGTGSYNEQFF. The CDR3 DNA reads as TGTGCCAGTAGTCTCGCGTCCGGGACGGGATCCTACAATGAGCAGTTCTTC. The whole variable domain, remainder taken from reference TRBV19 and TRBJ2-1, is DGGITQSPKYLFRKEGQNVTLSCEQNLNHDAMYWYRQDPGQGLRLIYYSQIVNDFQKGDIAEGYSVSREKKESFPLTVTSAQKNPTAFYLCASSLASGTGSYNEQFFGPGTRLTVL.

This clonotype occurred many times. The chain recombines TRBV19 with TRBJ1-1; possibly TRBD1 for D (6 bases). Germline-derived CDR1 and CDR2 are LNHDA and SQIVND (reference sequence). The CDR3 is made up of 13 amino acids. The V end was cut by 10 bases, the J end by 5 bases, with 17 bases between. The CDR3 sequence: CATSQGLWTEAFF. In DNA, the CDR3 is TGTGCCACCTCACAGGGATTATGGACTGAAGCTTTCTTT.

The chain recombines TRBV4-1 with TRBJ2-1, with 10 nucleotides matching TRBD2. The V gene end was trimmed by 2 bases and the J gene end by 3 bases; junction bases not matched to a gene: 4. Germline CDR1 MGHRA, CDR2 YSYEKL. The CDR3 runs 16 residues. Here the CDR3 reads CASSQSGTSDYNEQFF. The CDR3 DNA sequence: TGCGCCAGCAGCCAATCCGGGACTAGCGACTACAATGAGCAGTTCTTC.

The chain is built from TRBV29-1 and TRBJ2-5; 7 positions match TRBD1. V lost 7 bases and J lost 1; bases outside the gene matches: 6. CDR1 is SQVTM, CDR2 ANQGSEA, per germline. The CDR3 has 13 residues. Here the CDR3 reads CSATTGLQETQYF. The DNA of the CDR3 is TGCAGCGCCACGACAGGGCTCCAAGAGACCCAGTACTTC.

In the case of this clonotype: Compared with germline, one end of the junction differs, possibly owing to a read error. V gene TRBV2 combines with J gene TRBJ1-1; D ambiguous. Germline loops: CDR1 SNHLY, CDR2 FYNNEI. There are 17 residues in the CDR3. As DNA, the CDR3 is TGTGCCAACAGTGAAAGGCAGATGATGGGCCGGAACACTGAAGCTTTCTTT. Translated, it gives CANSERQMMGRNTEAFF. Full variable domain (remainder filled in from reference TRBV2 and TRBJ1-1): EPEVTQTPSHQVTQMGQEVILRCVPISNHLYFYWYRQILGQKVEFLVSFYNNEISEKSEIFDDQFSVERPDGSNFTLKIRSTKLEDSAMYFCANSERQMMGRNTEAFFGQGTRLTVV.

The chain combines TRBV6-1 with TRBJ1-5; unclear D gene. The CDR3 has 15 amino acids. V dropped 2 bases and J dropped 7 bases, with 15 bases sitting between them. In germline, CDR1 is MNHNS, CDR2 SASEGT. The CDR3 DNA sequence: TGTGCCAGCAGTGAAACGGAAAGTGGATCCCAGCCCCAGCATTTT. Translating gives CASSETESGSQPQHF.

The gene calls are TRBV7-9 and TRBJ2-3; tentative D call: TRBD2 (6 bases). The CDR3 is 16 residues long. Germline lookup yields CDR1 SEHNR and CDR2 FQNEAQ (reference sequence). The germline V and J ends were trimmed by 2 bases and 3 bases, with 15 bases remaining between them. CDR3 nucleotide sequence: TGTGCCAGCAGCTTACTGGCGTCTAGCGTTACAGATACGCAGTATTTT. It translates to CASSLLASSVTDTQYF.

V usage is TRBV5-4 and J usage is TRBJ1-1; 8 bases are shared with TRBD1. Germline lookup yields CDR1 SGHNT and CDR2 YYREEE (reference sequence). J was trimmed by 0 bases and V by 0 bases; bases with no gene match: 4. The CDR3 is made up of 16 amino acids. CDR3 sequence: CASSLGQGLLNTEAFF. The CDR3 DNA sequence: TGTGCCAGCAGCTTGGGACAGGGGTTATTGAACACTGAAGCTTTCTTT.

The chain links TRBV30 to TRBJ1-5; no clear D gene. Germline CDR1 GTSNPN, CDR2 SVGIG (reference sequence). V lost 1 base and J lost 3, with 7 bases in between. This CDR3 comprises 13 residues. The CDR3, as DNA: TGTGCCTGGAGTGATGGAGACAATCAGCCCCAGCATTTT. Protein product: CAWSDGDNQPQHF.

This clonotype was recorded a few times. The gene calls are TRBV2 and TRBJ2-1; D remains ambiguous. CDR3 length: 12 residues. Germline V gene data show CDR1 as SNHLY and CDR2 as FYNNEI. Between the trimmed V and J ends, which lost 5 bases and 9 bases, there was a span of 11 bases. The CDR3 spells CASSSLVSEQFF. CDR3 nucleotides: TGTGCCAGCAGTTCTCTAGTTAGTGAGCAGTTCTTC. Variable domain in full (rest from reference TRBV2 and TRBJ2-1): EPEVTQTPSHQVTQMGQEVILRCVPISNHLYFYWYRQILGQKVEFLVSFYNNEISEKSEIFDDQFSVERPDGSNFTLKIRSTKLEDSAMYFCASSSLVSEQFFGPGTRLTVL.

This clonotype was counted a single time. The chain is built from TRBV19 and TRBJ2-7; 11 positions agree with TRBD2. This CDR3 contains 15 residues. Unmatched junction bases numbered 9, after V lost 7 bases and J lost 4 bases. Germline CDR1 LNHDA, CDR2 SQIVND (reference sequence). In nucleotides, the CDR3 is TGTGCCAGTACCTTAGATGGGACTAGCGGTTACGAGCAGTACTTC. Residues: CASTLDGTSGYEQYF.

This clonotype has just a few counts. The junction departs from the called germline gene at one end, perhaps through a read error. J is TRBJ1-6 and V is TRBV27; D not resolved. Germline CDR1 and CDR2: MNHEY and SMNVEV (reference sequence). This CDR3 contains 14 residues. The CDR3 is CANSFLRSNSPLHF. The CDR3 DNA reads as TGTGCCAACAGTTTTCTCAGGAGTAATTCACCCCTCCACTTT.

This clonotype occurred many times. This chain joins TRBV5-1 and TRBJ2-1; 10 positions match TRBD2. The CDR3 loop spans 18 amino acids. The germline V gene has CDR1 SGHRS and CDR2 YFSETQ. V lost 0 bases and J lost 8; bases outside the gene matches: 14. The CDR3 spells CASSLGNSASGSRDEQFF. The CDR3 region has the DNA TGCGCCAGCAGCTTGGGGAATTCGGCTAGCGGGAGTAGGGATGAGCAGTTCTTC.